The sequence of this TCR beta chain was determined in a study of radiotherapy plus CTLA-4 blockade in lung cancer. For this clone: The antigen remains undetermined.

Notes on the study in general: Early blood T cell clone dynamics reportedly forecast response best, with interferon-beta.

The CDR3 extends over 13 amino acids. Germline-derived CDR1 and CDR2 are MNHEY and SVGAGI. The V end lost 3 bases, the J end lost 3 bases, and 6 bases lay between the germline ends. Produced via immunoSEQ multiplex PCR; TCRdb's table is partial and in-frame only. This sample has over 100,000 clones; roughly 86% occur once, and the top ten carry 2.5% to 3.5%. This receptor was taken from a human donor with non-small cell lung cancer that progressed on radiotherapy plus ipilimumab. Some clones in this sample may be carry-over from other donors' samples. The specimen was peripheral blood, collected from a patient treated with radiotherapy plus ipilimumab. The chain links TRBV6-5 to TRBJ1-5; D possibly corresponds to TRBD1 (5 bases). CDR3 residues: CASSYGTNQPQHF. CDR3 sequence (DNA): TGTGCCAGCAGTTATGGGACCAATCAGCCCCAGCATTTT.